Each of the 29 T cell receptor beta chains below was sequenced from the same sample in a study of cytomegalovirus exposure and HLA in healthy donors. Sequencing used immunoSEQ multiplex PCR; TCRdb keeps in-frame clones, though not all of them. Of 250,000 to 300,000 clones in the sample, around 86% were seen once. Sequencing was done on a sample of PBMCs. Receptors originate from a woman under 30 in good health and CMV-seronegative.

V and J are TRBV28 and TRBJ2-7; D is uncertain. Germline V gene data show CDR1 as MDHEN and CDR2 as SYDVKM. The CDR3 runs to 12 residues. The V and J ends lost 11 bases and 2 bases respectively, with 13 bases between them. The CDR3 DNA reads as TGTGCCCACTCTCGATCCGCCTACGAGCAGTACTTC. Translation gives CAHSRSAYEQYF.

This clone was seen a single time. The chain links TRBV18 to TRBJ2-7, with 14 nucleotides matching TRBD2. The CDR3 has 18 residues. Germline CDR1 reads KGHSH; CDR2 reads LQKENI. Germline trimming cut 1 base from V and 4 bases from J; bases unmatched to any gene: 9. The CDR3 DNA reads as TGTGCCAGCTCACCACTCGGAGGACTAGCGGGGGGAAGATACGAGCAGTACTTC. This sequence encodes CASSPLGGLAGGRYEQYF.

The gene calls are TRBV7-7 and TRBJ2-5; the match to TRBD1 covers 8 bases. Germline lookup yields CDR1 SSHAT and CDR2 FNYEAQ (reference sequence). V shed 5 bases, J shed 1 base, and the junction held 15 bases outside the gene matches. There are 18 residues in the CDR3. CDR3 residues: CASSPMSRTTGVQETQYF. For the CDR3, the DNA is TGTGCCAGCAGCCCCATGTCCCGAACGACAGGGGTCCAAGAGACCCAGTACTTC.

The chain uses TRBV5-4 and TRBJ2-7, with 9 bases identical to TRBD1. This CDR3 is 14 amino acids long. Trimming removed 5 bases from V and 5 bases from J; junction bases left unmatched: 8. CDR1 and CDR2 (germline): SGHNT, YYREEE (reference sequence). This CDR3 is CASRRRDRANEQYF. The CDR3 region has the DNA TGTGCCAGCAGACGCCGGGACAGGGCAAACGAGCAGTACTTC.

The V and J genes are TRBV29-1 and TRBJ2-2; TRBD1 is a possible D gene (6 bases). The germline gives CDR1 SQVTM, CDR2 ANQGSEA. The V end was cut by 3 bases, the J end by 6 bases, with 8 bases between. The CDR3 is made up of 12 amino acids. As DNA, the CDR3 is TGCAGCGTTGACGCAGGGGCCGGGGAGCTGTTTTTT. Its protein product is CSVDAGAGELFF.

The chain joins TRBV6-6 to TRBJ1-2; 9 bases map to TRBD1. The V and J ends lost 5 bases and 2 bases, in that order; junction bases with no gene match: 9. The CDR3 sequence is 16 residues long. Germline CDR1 and CDR2: MNHNY and SVGAGI (reference sequence). The CDR3 coding sequence is TGTGCCAGCAGTCGCGGGGACAGGGAACAGAACTATGGCTACACCTTC. Its protein product is CASSRGDREQNYGYTF.

The J gene is TRBJ2-1, the V gene TRBV2; perhaps TRBD2 as D (6 bases). Germline-derived CDR1 and CDR2 are SNHLY and FYNNEI. This CDR3 comprises 14 residues. Trimming stripped 6 bases from V and 4 bases from J, with 13 bases between. CDR3 sequence: CASRVEEGYNEQFF. In DNA form, the CDR3 reads TGTGCCAGCAGGGTCGAGGAGGGGTACAATGAGCAGTTCTTC. The full variable domain, in which reference TRBV2 and TRBJ2-1 provide the parts outside the CDR3, is EPEVTQTPSHQVTQMGQEVILRCVPISNHLYFYWYRQILGQKVEFLVSFYNNEISEKSEIFDDQFSVERPDGSNFTLKIRSTKLEDSAMYFCASRVEEGYNEQFFGPGTRLTVL.

The chain joins TRBV30 to TRBJ2-7; tentative D call: TRBD1 (6 bases). Per germline, CDR1 GTSNPN and CDR2 SVGIG (reference sequence). With 8 bases removed from V and 2 bases from J, the gap between germline ends came to 16 bases. The CDR3 covers 13 residues. In nucleotides, the CDR3 is TGTGCCGCGGGTGCAGGGGTTACCTACGAGCAGTACTTC. This gives the protein CAAGAGVTYEQYF.

This clone was counted once. The chain uses TRBV29-1 and TRBJ2-5, with TRBD2 as a possible D gene (8 bases). The V end was cut by 6 bases, the J end by 5 bases, with 19 bases between. Germline values: CDR1 SQVTM, CDR2 ANQGSEA. The CDR3 contains 14 residues. The DNA of the CDR3 is TGCAGCGTACGCGCGGGGGGCAGGGGGGAGACCCAGTACTTC. Residues: CSVRAGGRGETQYF. The variable domain in full, with the rest retrieved from reference TRBV29-1 and TRBJ2-5, is SAVISQKPSRDICQRGTSLTIQCQVDSQVTMMFWYRQQPGQSLTLIATANQGSEATYESGFVIDKFPISRPNLTFSTLTVSNMSPEDSSIYLCSVRAGGRGETQYFGPGTRLLVL.

The CDR3 reads CASSQMTGLYGYTF. In nucleotides, the CDR3 is TGCGCCAGCAGCCAGATGACAGGACTTTATGGCTACACCTTC. The V call is TRBV4-1, the J call TRBJ1-2; D possibly corresponds to TRBD1 (6 bases). Germline V gene data show CDR1 as MGHRA and CDR2 as YSYEKL. V shed 3 bases and J shed 5 bases, with 13 bases lying between them. This CDR3 is built from 14 residues.

The chain carries TRBV25-1 and TRBJ2-5; TRBD1 might be the D (8 bases). The CDR3 is 12 amino acids. Germline V lookup: CDR1 MGHDK, CDR2 SYGVNS. Trimming removed 9 bases from V and 4 bases from J, with 12 bases in between. This CDR3 reads CARYRGGETQYF. CDR3 in DNA: TGTGCCAGATACAGGGGGGGAGAGACCCAGTACTTC. Looking up the rest from reference TRBV25-1 and TRBJ2-5 gives the full variable domain: EADIYQTPRYLVIGTGKKITLECSQTMGHDKMYWYQQDPGMELHLIHYSYGVNSTEKGDLSSESTVSRIRTEHFPLTLESARPSHTSQYLCARYRGGETQYFGPGTRLLVL.

The chain has TRBV29-1 and TRBJ2-2; TRBD2 aligns across 14 bases. This CDR3 has 16 residues. The germline V gene encodes CDR1 SQVTM and CDR2 ANQGSEA. J was trimmed by 5 bases and V by 6 bases; bases with no gene match: 8. CDR3 amino acids: CSVDRLAGGLTGELFF. CDR3 DNA: TGCAGCGTGGACCGACTAGCGGGAGGGCTAACCGGGGAGCTGTTTTTT.

This chain uses TRBV18 with TRBJ2-2, with TRBD2 identical over 10 bases. In germline, CDR1 is KGHSH, CDR2 LQKENI. Unmatched junction bases numbered 6, after V lost 1 base and J lost 4 bases. The length of the CDR3 is 17 residues. The CDR3 sequence: CASSPQLAGAGTGELFF. The CDR3, as DNA: TGTGCCAGCTCACCACAGCTAGCGGGGGCCGGCACCGGGGAGCTGTTTTTT.

The chain recombines TRBV5-1 with TRBJ2-1; TRBD2 matches at 7 bases. CDR1 is SGHRS, CDR2 YFSETQ, per germline. The CDR3 is made up of 16 amino acids. V lost 0 bases to trimming and J lost 5 bases; unmatched junction nucleotides: 8. CDR3 in amino acids: CASSLVLREQDNEQFF. CDR3 nucleotides: TGCGCCAGCAGCTTGGTTCTGCGGGAGCAGGACAATGAGCAGTTCTTC.

The chain employs TRBV5-1 and TRBJ2-7; D perhaps matches TRBD1 (5 bases). CDR1 and CDR2 from the germline V gene are SGHRS and YFSETQ. The CDR3 sequence is 15 residues long. V was pared by 4 bases and J by 0 bases, with 14 bases between. The CDR3 loop is CASSGGAVASYEQYF. The CDR3 DNA is TGCGCCAGCAGCGGTGGGGCGGTCGCCTCCTACGAGCAGTACTTC.

V gene TRBV5-1 combines with J gene TRBJ2-3; a possible D gene is TRBD2 (6 bases). Trimming pared 4 bases from V and 4 bases from J, leaving 16 bases between. This CDR3 contains 15 residues. Germline-derived CDR1 and CDR2 are SGHRS and YFSETQ. For the CDR3, the DNA is TGCGCCAGCAGCCCCGGAGGGACTTGGCCAGATACGCAGTATTTT. Protein sequence: CASSPGGTWPDTQYF.

The V call is TRBV6-5, the J call TRBJ2-7, with D maybe TRBD1 (5 bases). V lost 0 bases and J 2 bases, leaving 14 bases between the germline ends. The CDR3 totals 16 residues. Germline lookup yields CDR1 MNHEY and CDR2 SVGAGI. The CDR3 loop is CASSYSAGRGAYEQYF. CDR3 sequence (DNA): TGTGCCAGCAGTTACTCTGCAGGTAGGGGCGCCTACGAGCAGTACTTC.

J is TRBJ1-2 and V is TRBV5-6, with D uncertain. CDR1 is SGHDT and CDR2 is YYEEEE in the germline V gene. The CDR3 is 15 amino acids. The V end was cut by 1 base, the J end by 7 bases, with 17 bases between. The CDR3 DNA reads TGTGCCAGCAGCTTGATAGGACTTCCGGGAGGTGGCTACACCTTC. Translating gives CASSLIGLPGGGYTF.

The V and J genes are TRBV30 and TRBJ1-1, with TRBD1 identical over 10 bases. Germline CDR1 GTSNPN, CDR2 SVGIG (reference sequence). J was trimmed by 2 bases and V by 0 bases; bases with no gene match: 9. The CDR3 extends over 17 amino acids. The CDR3 loop reads CAWSVVTGGGINTEAFF. As DNA, the CDR3 is TGTGCCTGGAGTGTTGTGACAGGGGGCGGGATAAACACTGAAGCTTTCTTT.

This clone was detected ten times or more. This specimen includes other DNA sequences encoding the same CDR3. V and J are TRBV27 and TRBJ1-1; 7 nucleotides line up with TRBD1. J lost 1 base, V lost 0 bases, and 2 bases had no gene match. The CDR3 has 15 residues. Germline V CDR1 and CDR2: MNHEY, SMNVEV (reference sequence). CDR3 loop: CASSLSRTGNTEAFF. The CDR3 DNA sequence: TGTGCCAGCAGTTTATCGAGGACAGGGAACACTGAAGCTTTCTTT.

The V call is TRBV6-5, the J call TRBJ1-5, with 9 nucleotides matching TRBD1. The CDR3 has 15 amino acids. Unmatched junction bases numbered 10, after V lost 6 bases and J lost 7 bases. Germline-derived CDR1 and CDR2 are MNHEY and SVGAGI. DNA for the CDR3: TGTGCCAGCAGCCGTCGACAGGGGGTAGGACAGCCCCAGCATTTT. Amino acids: CASSRRQGVGQPQHF.

The chain combines TRBV25-1 with TRBJ2-1, with D unresolved. The length of the CDR3 is 13 residues. The V end lost 3 bases, the J end lost 10 bases, and 13 bases lay between the germline ends. Per germline, CDR1 MGHDK and CDR2 SYGVNS. The CDR3 protein is CASSEILIGEQFF. CDR3 in DNA: TGTGCCAGCAGTGAGATTCTAATCGGGGAGCAGTTCTTC.

The chain has TRBV14 and TRBJ2-7; 7 positions agree with TRBD1. In germline, CDR1 is SGHDN, CDR2 FVKESK. Trimming took 6 bases from V and 0 from J; bases not matched to a gene: 8. The CDR3 has 15 residues. CDR3 region: CASSRQGWSSYEQYF. The CDR3 bases are TGTGCCAGCAGTCGACAGGGCTGGAGCTCCTACGAGCAGTACTTC.

This clone was found once. The rearrangement uses TRBV11-2 and TRBJ1-6, with 9 bases identical to TRBD1. V was pared by 6 bases and J by 10 bases, with 13 bases of the junction left unmatched. CDR1 SGHAT and CDR2 FQNNGV come from the germline V gene. The CDR3 length is 16 residues. The DNA for the CDR3 is TGTGCCAGCAGACCAATGACAGGGGGGACGGGCTCACCCCTCCACTTT. Its protein product is CASRPMTGGTGSPLHF.

This chain links TRBV18 with TRBJ2-7, with D possibly matching TRBD1 (6 bases). CDR1 and CDR2 (germline): KGHSH, LQKENI. The CDR3 runs 15 residues. V lost 6 bases to trimming and J lost 3 bases, with 18 bases between them. The CDR3 bases are TGTGCCAGCTCCCGAGAAACAGGGACAAACTACGAGCAGTACTTC. This sequence encodes CASSRETGTNYEQYF. Complete variable domain (other parts from reference TRBV18 and TRBJ2-7): NAGVMQNPRHLVRRRGQEARLRCSPMKGHSHVYWYRQLPEEGLKFMVYLQKENIIDESGMPKERFSAEFPKEGPSILRIQQVVRGDSAAYFCASSRETGTNYEQYFGPGTRLTVT.

About this clone: A read error may produce the germline difference seen at one junction end. The CDR3 sequence is CASVSSGGGPETFF. The CDR3 DNA follows: TGTGCCAGCGTGAGTTCGGGCGGAGGTCCTGAAACTTTCTTT. The chain links TRBV28 to TRBJ1-1; no clear D gene. Germline V gene data show CDR1 as MDHEN and CDR2 as SYDVKM. The CDR3 extends over 14 amino acids. The full variable domain, completed using reference TRBV28 and TRBJ1-1, is DVKVTQSSRYLVKRTGEKVFLECVQDMDHENMFWYRQDPGLGLRLIYFSYDVKMKEKGDIPEGYSVSREKKERFSLILESASTNQTSMYLCASVSSGGGPETFFGQGTRLTVV.

The genes are TRBV7-3 and TRBJ1-1; the D is unclear. The germline V and J ends were trimmed by 3 bases and 1 base, with 6 bases remaining between them. The CDR3 loop spans 13 amino acids. Germline assignment: CDR1 SGHTA and CDR2 FQGTGA. The CDR3 reads CASSFMSNTEAFF. CDR3 nucleotides: TGTGCCAGCAGCTTTATGTCGAACACTGAAGCTTTCTTT.

The genes are TRBV7-6 and TRBJ2-7; no reliable D call. V gave up 2 bases and J gave up 2 bases, with 7 bases separating them. The CDR3 length is 13 residues. The germline V gene encodes CDR1 SGHVS and CDR2 FNYEAQ. In DNA form, the CDR3 reads TGTGCCAGCAGCTTAAACGTAGCCTACGAGCAGTACTTC. Its protein is CASSLNVAYEQYF.

This clone was seen just once. This CDR3 is CASSGRLERADTQYF. Here the CDR3 DNA reads TGTGCCAGCAGTGGGCGACTAGAGAGGGCAGATACGCAGTATTTT. V usage is TRBV25-1 and J usage is TRBJ2-3, with a possible D match to TRBD2 (6 bases). Germline values: CDR1 MGHDK, CDR2 SYGVNS. This CDR3 spans 15 amino acids. V dropped 4 bases and J dropped 4 bases, with 15 bases sitting between them.